This T cell receptor (beta chain) is drawn from a study of T cells after yellow fever vaccination. The junction had 7 bases not matched to a gene; V was cut back by 2 bases and J by 6 bases. Germline assignment: CDR1 SGHTS and CDR2 YDEGEE. This CDR3 is 15 amino acids long. TCRdb processed the 5' RACE reads anew with MiXCR; each CDR3 protein has one entry. The sample lists approximately 250,000 distinct CDR3 sequences, around 5.2% seen once, with more than 3% in the top ten. The specimen was CD4+ T cells sorted from PBMCs, collected on the day of the yellow fever booster vaccination. The TCR comes from a man in his late teens or twenties who received the YFV17D yellow fever vaccine. This rearrangement joins TRBV5-8 to TRBJ1-5, with 8 bases lining up with TRBD1. The CDR3 loop is CASSFWQGAIQPQHF. In DNA form, the CDR3 reads TGTGCCAGCAGCTTTTGGCAGGGGGCGATTCAGCCCCAGCATTTT.